The 8 T cell receptor beta chains below come from one sample, sequenced in a study of chemoradiotherapy in HPV16-positive cancers. Profiled with immunoSEQ multiplex PCR; TCRdb holds only in-frame clones, not every one. The sample carries roughly 9,000 clones, around 80% recorded once. Sequences were derived from tumor tissue, sampled from a patient who underwent chemoradiotherapy. These receptors came from a human donor with HPV-associated anogenital cancer.

The gene calls are TRBV19 and TRBJ2-3, with TRBD2 identical over 8 bases. Germline V gene lookup returns CDR1 LNHDA and CDR2 SQIVND (reference sequence). Trimming cost V 5 bases and J 6 bases; bases outside gene matches: 10. CDR3 size: 15 residues. The CDR3 region is CASSRGGANMDTQYF. The CDR3 DNA is TGTGCCAGTAGTCGGGGGGGGGCTAACATGGATACGCAGTATTTT.

The chain links TRBV15 to TRBJ2-5; weak D call: TRBD2 (7 bases). The CDR3 is 16 amino acids. Deletions cut 1 base from V and 1 base from J, with 13 bases between. The V gene's germline CDR1 is LNHNV and CDR2 YYDKDF (reference sequence). The CDR3 DNA reads as TGTGCCACCAGCAGAGCGGGGGGCCTCCGCCAAGAGACCCAGTACTTC. This sequence encodes CATSRAGGLRQETQYF.

This chain links TRBV27 with TRBJ1-2; 8 bases line up with TRBD1. CDR1 and CDR2 (germline): MNHEY, SMNVEV (reference sequence). The junction had 12 bases not matched to a gene; V was cut back by 5 bases and J by 4 bases. The CDR3 spans 16 residues. The CDR3 loop is CASSKTFSTGAYGYTF. In DNA, the CDR3 is TGTGCCAGCAGTAAAACATTTTCGACAGGGGCCTATGGCTACACCTTC.

V and J are TRBV6-5 and TRBJ2-7; 7 nucleotides line up with TRBD1. The CDR3 length is 12 residues. Per the germline V gene, CDR1 is MNHEY and CDR2 is SVGAGI. The V gene end was trimmed by 6 bases and the J gene end by 6 bases; junction bases not matched to a gene: 5. The CDR3 here is CASSHDRAEQYF. CDR3 in DNA: TGTGCCAGCAGCCACGACAGGGCCGAGCAGTACTTC.

The chain recombines TRBV7-9 with TRBJ2-3; 14 bases line up with TRBD2. The CDR3 consists of 16 residues. In germline, CDR1 is SEHNR, CDR2 FQNEAQ (reference sequence). The V gene end was trimmed by 5 bases and the J gene end by 4 bases; junction bases not matched to a gene: 5. The chain's CDR3 is CASSPGLAGVADTQYF. DNA for the CDR3: TGTGCCAGCAGCCCGGGACTAGCGGGAGTGGCAGATACGCAGTATTTT. Together with reference TRBV7-9 and TRBJ2-3, the CDR3 gives the full variable domain: DTGVSQNPRHKITKRGQNVTFRCDPISEHNRLYWYRQTLGQGPEFLTYFQNEAQLEKSRLLSDRFSAERPKGSFSTLEIQRTEQGDSAMYLCASSPGLAGVADTQYFGPGTRLTVL.

The rearrangement joins TRBV6-4 to TRBJ2-2, with 12 bases aligning to TRBD2. The CDR3 extends over 15 amino acids. V lost 6 bases, J lost 3 bases, and 2 bases stayed unmatched. CDR1 and CDR2 from the germline V gene are MRHNA and SNTAGT. Here the CDR3 DNA reads TGTGCCAGCAGCCTAGCGGGAGGGGACACCGGGGAGCTGTTTTTT. Amino acid sequence: CASSLAGGDTGELFF.

DNA for the CDR3: TGTGCCAGCAGCGACCTCTATGGCTACACCTTC. Encoded protein: CASSDLYGYTF. The V call is TRBV28, the J call TRBJ1-2; D call uncertain. Germline CDR1 MDHEN, CDR2 SYDVKM. Deletions cut 6 bases from V and 4 bases from J, with 6 bases between. CDR3 length equals 11 residues.

This clone was detected a few times. The chain joins TRBV19 to TRBJ2-7; D possibly corresponds to TRBD2 (5 bases). Between the trimmed V and J ends, which lost 4 bases and 5 bases, there was a span of 18 bases. Germline values: CDR1 LNHDA, CDR2 SQIVND (reference sequence). This CDR3 has 15 residues. The CDR3 sequence is CASSKDFVEVNEQYF. The CDR3 DNA reads TGTGCCAGTAGTAAGGACTTCGTGGAGGTCAACGAGCAGTACTTC.